The 27 T cell receptor beta chains below come from one sample, sequenced in a study of blood T cell repertoires in COVID-19 (dated by TCRdb to the early 2020s). Library prep was done by the immunoSEQ multiplex PCR assay. The table comes from immuneACCESS by way of TCRdb, which keeps in-frame sequences with V and J called. Part of the clones is missing from these tables; in studies checked, under half for an unresolved V gene and the rest for unknown reasons. The sample table holds a few hundred thousand clones, of which roughly nine tenths were seen once. 2.2% of the sample rests with the top ten. The specimen was peripheral blood. These receptor sequences come from a woman between 50 and 59 years old with acute or convalescent COVID-19.

The chain has TRBV30 and TRBJ1-6; 7 nucleotides line up with TRBD1. The V gene's germline CDR1 is GTSNPN and CDR2 SVGIG (reference sequence). The J segment lost 0 bases and the V segment lost 0 bases, leaving 11 bases of the junction unmatched. CDR3 size: 19 residues. The DNA for the CDR3 is TGTGCCTGGAGTGTACCCCTGACAGGGACCTTCTCCTATAATTCACCCCTCCACTTT. It codes for CAWSVPLTGTFSYNSPLHF.

V and J are TRBV6-6 and TRBJ2-5, with 12 bases fitting TRBD2. This CDR3 is 16 amino acids long. Germline CDR1 MNHNY, CDR2 SVGAGI (reference sequence). Trimming removed 4 bases from V and 1 base from J; junction bases left unmatched: 4. CDR3 protein: CASSSGLAGFQETQYF. DNA for the CDR3: TGTGCCAGCAGTTCTGGACTAGCGGGGTTCCAAGAGACCCAGTACTTC.

V gene TRBV6-1 combines with J gene TRBJ2-7, with D perhaps TRBD2 (5 bases). This CDR3 has 14 residues. V lost 3 bases to trimming and J lost 3 bases, with 12 bases between them. Germline loops: CDR1 MNHNS, CDR2 SASEGT. The CDR3 region has the DNA TGTGCCAGCAGTGAGAGGGCAGACTTCTACGAGCAGTACTTC. Protein: CASSERADFYEQYF.

This chain uses TRBV9 with TRBJ2-5; TRBD2 matches at 11 bases. V lost 4 bases, J lost 6 bases, and 8 bases stayed unmatched. This CDR3 has 15 amino acids. Germline CDR1 SGDLS, CDR2 YYNGEE. The CDR3 DNA follows: TGTGCCAGCAGCCCAACTAGCGGGAGTATCAAGACCCAGTACTTC. Translated, it gives CASSPTSGSIKTQYF.

The chain links TRBV2 to TRBJ2-1; 11 bases are shared with TRBD2. Trimming at V came to 3 bases and at J to 7 bases, leaving 5 bases not matched to a gene. Germline V lookup: CDR1 SNHLY, CDR2 FYNNEI. This CDR3 region has 15 residues. The CDR3 DNA reads as TGTGCCAGCAGTGATTGGCTAGCGGGGGGTAATGAGCAGTTCTTC. Amino acids: CASSDWLAGGNEQFF.

This chain uses TRBV5-1 with TRBJ1-1, with 8 positions matching TRBD1. Trimming took 7 bases from V and 7 from J; bases not matched to a gene: 12. The CDR3 has 14 residues. CDR1 and CDR2 from the germline V gene are SGHRS and YFSETQ. The CDR3 DNA reads as TGCGCCAGCTCCCAGGACAGGGCTCGTTTTGAAGCTTTCTTT. Translation gives CASSQDRARFEAFF.

This rearrangement joins TRBV4-1 to TRBJ2-1; maybe TRBD2 (6 bases). Germline V gene lookup returns CDR1 MGHRA and CDR2 YSYEKL. The CDR3 is made up of 16 amino acids. V shed 0 bases and J shed 3 bases, with 12 bases lying between them. The CDR3 reads CASSQDPAGIYNEQFF. In DNA, the CDR3 is TGCGCCAGCAGCCAAGATCCGGCGGGAATCTACAATGAGCAGTTCTTC.

This sequence joins TRBV10-3 and TRBJ1-1, with 9 positions matching TRBD1. The CDR3 sequence is 17 residues long. The trim removed 1 base at V and 0 bases at J, leaving 6 bases unmatched. CDR1 and CDR2 from the germline V gene are ENHRY and SYGVKD. In nucleotides, the CDR3 is TGTGCCATCAGTGAGTTAGGACAGGGGACGATGAACACTGAAGCTTTCTTT. Its protein product is CAISELGQGTMNTEAFF.

The chain joins TRBV30 to TRBJ1-2, with 8 positions matching TRBD1. The germline V gene encodes CDR1 GTSNPN and CDR2 SVGIG (reference sequence). J lost 7 bases, V lost 4 bases, and 11 bases had no gene match. The CDR3 is 14 amino acids. CDR3 in amino acids: CAWNRGVVGFGYTF. The CDR3 nucleotides are TGTGCCTGGAACAGGGGGGTAGTAGGATTTGGCTACACCTTC.

The CDR3 reads CASSVASRASGGANTGELFF. The CDR3 DNA sequence: TGTGCCAGCAGCGTAGCTAGTCGGGCTAGCGGGGGGGCAAACACCGGGGAGCTGTTTTTT. The chain couples TRBV9 to TRBJ2-2; 12 nucleotides line up with TRBD2. Trimming removed 0 bases from V and 2 bases from J; junction bases left unmatched: 11. This CDR3 spans 20 amino acids. Germline CDR1 reads SGDLS; CDR2 reads YYNGEE.

The J gene is TRBJ2-7, the V gene TRBV5-6; unclear D gene. The CDR3 extends over 13 amino acids. Germline V gene sequence: CDR1 SGHDT, CDR2 YYEEEE. The ends were cut back, 2 bases at V and 5 bases at J, with 11 bases in the middle. CDR3 sequence: CASSFIRRDEQYF. The DNA for the CDR3 is TGTGCCAGCAGCTTTATTAGACGGGACGAGCAGTACTTC.

V gene TRBV6-5 combines with J gene TRBJ1-1, with D tentatively TRBD1 (6 bases). The CDR3 runs 15 residues. V dropped 0 bases and J dropped 4 bases, with 12 bases sitting between them. CDR1 and CDR2 (germline): MNHEY, SVGAGI. CDR3 protein: CASSYSIRGATEAFF. CDR3 DNA sequence: TGTGCCAGCAGTTACTCGATCAGGGGAGCCACTGAAGCTTTCTTT.

The V and J genes are TRBV7-2 and TRBJ2-1; 12 positions match TRBD2. The germline V gene has CDR1 SGHTA and CDR2 FQGNSA. V shed 1 base and J 9 bases; nucleotides not matched to a gene: 1. This CDR3 has 14 amino acids. The CDR3 here is CASSLGLAGVEQFF. DNA for the CDR3: TGTGCCAGCAGCTTAGGACTAGCGGGAGTTGAGCAGTTCTTC.

V gene TRBV27 combines with J gene TRBJ1-5; possible D gene TRBD1, 5 bases. V was trimmed by 3 bases and J by 6 bases, leaving 9 bases between them. Germline values: CDR1 MNHEY, CDR2 SMNVEV (reference sequence). The CDR3 is 13 amino acids. The DNA for the CDR3 is TGTGCCAGCAGTTTCAGGGTTGGTCAGCCCCAGCATTTT. Translating gives CASSFRVGQPQHF.

The chain employs TRBV5-4 and TRBJ2-3; the match to TRBD1 covers 8 bases. The CDR3 spans 17 residues. Germline trimming cut 3 bases from V and 5 bases from J; bases unmatched to any gene: 14. Germline lookup yields CDR1 SGHNT and CDR2 YYREEE (reference sequence). CDR3 residues: CASSSAARTGFQDTQYF. Here the CDR3 DNA reads TGTGCCAGCAGCTCGGCGGCCCGGACAGGGTTTCAAGATACGCAGTATTTT.

This clone came up many times. The chain couples TRBV11-3 to TRBJ2-7, with 8 bases identical to TRBD1. The germline V gene encodes CDR1 SGHNT and CDR2 YENEEA. V was clipped by 5 bases and J by 0 bases; unmatched bases: 9. The CDR3 is 16 amino acids. The CDR3, as DNA: TGTGCCAGCAGCCCTGGGACAGGCCGCCTCTCCTACGAGCAGTACTTC. Encoded protein: CASSPGTGRLSYEQYF.

This clone was observed a single time. The chain is built from TRBV29-1 and TRBJ2-7; D is uncertain. Germline CDR1 and CDR2: SQVTM and ANQGSEA. V was shortened by 1 base and J by 6 bases, with 13 bases between the two germline ends. The CDR3 has 13 amino acids. The CDR3 nucleotides read TGCAGCGTTGAAGGCGGCTCATCGGGCGAGCAGTACTTC. It is translated as CSVEGGSSGEQYF.

The chain carries TRBV2 and TRBJ2-7; 9 nucleotides agree with TRBD1. Germline V CDR1 and CDR2: SNHLY, FYNNEI. J lost 2 bases, V lost 7 bases, and 6 bases had no gene match. The CDR3 is made up of 14 amino acids. CDR3 DNA: TGTGCCAGCACCCGGGACAGGGAAGCCTACGAGCAGTACTTC. As protein: CASTRDREAYEQYF.

V gene TRBV18 combines with J gene TRBJ1-1, with D possibly TRBD1 on 6 matching bases. V lost 2 bases and J 3 bases, leaving 10 bases between the germline ends. The CDR3 contains 14 residues. Germline-derived CDR1 and CDR2 are KGHSH and LQKENI. The CDR3 protein is CASSPVYRDTEAFF. CDR3 in DNA: TGTGCCAGCTCACCAGTTTACAGGGACACTGAAGCTTTCTTT.

This chain joins TRBV7-2 and TRBJ2-5; D not resolved. Germline CDR1 and CDR2: SGHTA and FQGNSA. The CDR3 has 14 amino acids. V lost 3 bases, J lost 3 bases, and 11 bases lay in between. Written as DNA, the CDR3 is TGTGCCAGCAGCTTTGACTTCCTCGAAGAGACCCAGTACTTC. It is translated as CASSFDFLEETQYF.

This clone was counted a single time. The chain has TRBV9 and TRBJ2-7; 8 bases match TRBD1. This CDR3 comprises 14 residues. From germline, CDR1 is SGDLS and CDR2 YYNGEE. Trimming removed 2 bases from V and 7 bases from J; junction bases left unmatched: 8. The CDR3 spells CASSVDRVPREQYF. The CDR3 bases are TGTGCCAGCAGCGTGGACAGGGTGCCAAGGGAGCAGTACTTC.

The chain combines TRBV10-3 with TRBJ2-2, with TRBD1 matching 10 bases. With 4 bases clipped from V and 4 bases from J, the junction kept 3 bases outside the gene matches. CDR1 is ENHRY and CDR2 is SYGVKD in the germline V gene. This CDR3 spans 15 amino acids. The CDR3: CAISGDRGATGELFF. In DNA form, the CDR3 reads TGTGCCATCAGTGGGGACAGGGGCGCCACCGGGGAGCTGTTTTTT.

This clone was counted between two and nine times. The V and J genes are TRBV7-9 and TRBJ2-1; TRBD2 matches 11 bases. Germline-derived CDR1 and CDR2 are SEHNR and FQNEAQ (reference sequence). CDR3 length: 16 residues. The V gene end was trimmed by 4 bases and the J gene end by 4 bases; junction bases not matched to a gene: 6. This chain's CDR3 is CASSSSGTSGYNEQFF. CDR3 DNA sequence: TGTGCCAGCAGCTCGTCCGGGACTAGCGGTTACAATGAGCAGTTCTTC.

This clone was seen a handful of times. This chain links TRBV11-3 with TRBJ1-6, with D unresolved. Trimming cost V 5 bases and J 8 bases, with 7 bases left between them. CDR3 size: 12 residues. The germline CDR1 and CDR2 sequences are SGHNT and YENEEA. This CDR3 is CASSPSDSPLHF. CDR3 in DNA: TGTGCCAGCAGCCCGAGCGATTCACCCCTCCACTTT. Full variable domain (rest looked up from reference TRBV11-3 and TRBJ1-6): EAGVVQSPRYKIIEKKQPVAFWCNPISGHNTLYWYLQNLGQGPELLIRYENEEAVDDSQLPKDRFSAERLKGVDSTLKIQPAELGDSAVYLCASSPSDSPLHFGNGTRLTVT.

This clone was seen once. The chain links TRBV2 to TRBJ1-4; D remains ambiguous. Trimming pared 10 bases from V and 8 bases from J, leaving 17 bases between. Germline CDR1 is SNHLY and CDR2 is FYNNEI. CDR3 length: 13 amino acids. The CDR3 DNA reads TGTGCCACCCGGCGGAGGATAGACGAAAAACTGTTTTTT. This gives the protein CATRRRIDEKLFF.

The chain couples TRBV11-3 to TRBJ2-1; D remains unclear. The germline CDR1 and CDR2 sequences are SGHNT and YENEEA. The CDR3 length is 13 residues. V was clipped by 5 bases and J by 4 bases, with 9 bases between them. DNA of the CDR3: TGTGCCAGCAGCCAGCAACTATACAATGAGCAGTTCTTC. Translating gives CASSQQLYNEQFF.

The V and J genes are TRBV19 and TRBJ2-7, with a weak D call TRBD1 (6 bases). Trimming removed 6 bases at V and 0 bases at J, with 9 bases between. The germline V gene encodes CDR1 LNHDA and CDR2 SQIVND (reference sequence). CDR3 size: 13 residues. CDR3 amino acids: CASSADSSYEQYF. The CDR3 bases are TGTGCCAGTAGCGCGGACAGCTCCTACGAGCAGTACTTC.